The clone carrying this T cell receptor (beta chain) was seen many times. Its antigen is unidentified. TCRdb reprocessed the 5' RACE reads with MiXCR, giving one entry per CDR3 protein. The table includes roughly 340,000 distinct CDR3 sequences, 3% to 4.5% detected once. The junction had 7 bases not matched to a gene; V was cut back by 2 bases and J by 2 bases. The CDR3 has 16 amino acids. Germline lookup yields CDR1 SGHNT and CDR2 YYREEE (reference sequence). This sample is part of a study of T cells after yellow fever vaccination. Turning to the study itself: Fractions of low cell number were prepared using SMART-Seq v4 Ultra Low Input.

General study points: A small proportion of clonotypes was detected in both the CD4 and CD8 compartments.

The starting material was PBMCs, obtained 5 days after the yellow fever booster vaccination. This chain connects TRBV5-4 to TRBJ2-3; TRBD1 aligns across 8 bases. The clonotype was recovered from a man aged 18 to 29 who received the YFV17D yellow fever vaccine. The CDR3: CASSLPGQGYTDTQYF. CDR3 DNA sequence: TGTGCCAGCAGCTTACCCGGACAGGGATACACAGATACGCAGTATTTT.